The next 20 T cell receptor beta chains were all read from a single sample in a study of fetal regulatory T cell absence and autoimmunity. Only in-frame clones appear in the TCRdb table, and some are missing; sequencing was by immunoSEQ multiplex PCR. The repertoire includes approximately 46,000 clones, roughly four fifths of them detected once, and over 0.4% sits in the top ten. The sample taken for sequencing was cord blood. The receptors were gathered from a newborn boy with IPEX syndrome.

CDR3 DNA sequence: TGTGCCAGCAGGGTAGCGGGAACAGAGACCCAGTACTTC. Translating gives CASRVAGTETQYF. This sequence joins TRBV6-1 and TRBJ2-5; TRBD2 agrees at 8 bases. The length of the CDR3 is 13 residues. Germline loops: CDR1 MNHNS, CDR2 SASEGT. V shed 6 bases and J 4 bases; nucleotides not matched to a gene: 4.

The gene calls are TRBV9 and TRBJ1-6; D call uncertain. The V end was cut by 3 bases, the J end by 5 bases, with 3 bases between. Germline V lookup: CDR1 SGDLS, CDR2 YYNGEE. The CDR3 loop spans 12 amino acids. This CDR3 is CASSGNNSPLHF. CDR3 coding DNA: TGTGCCAGCAGCGGGAATAATTCACCCCTCCACTTT.

CDR3 loop: CASTGTGTLEGETQYF. CDR3 DNA sequence: TGTGCCAGCACCGGGACAGGGACTCTCGAGGGGGAGACCCAGTACTTC. The chain links TRBV2 to TRBJ2-5; TRBD1 matches 9 bases. Germline V gene data show CDR1 as SNHLY and CDR2 as FYNNEI. The CDR3 is 16 residues long. Germline trimming cut 7 bases from V and 5 bases from J; bases unmatched to any gene: 14. The full variable domain, in which reference TRBV2 and TRBJ2-5 provide the parts outside the CDR3, is EPEVTQTPSHQVTQMGQEVILRCVPISNHLYFYWYRQILGQKVEFLVSFYNNEISEKSEIFDDQFSVERPDGSNFTLKIRSTKLEDSAMYFCASTGTGTLEGETQYFGPGTRLLVL.

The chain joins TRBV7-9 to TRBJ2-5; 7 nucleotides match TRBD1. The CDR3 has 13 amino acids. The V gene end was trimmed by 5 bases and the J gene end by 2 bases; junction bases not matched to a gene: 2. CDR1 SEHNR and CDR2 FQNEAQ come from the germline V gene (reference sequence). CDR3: CASSAGGQETQYF. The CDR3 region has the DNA TGTGCCAGCAGCGCAGGGGGACAAGAGACCCAGTACTTC. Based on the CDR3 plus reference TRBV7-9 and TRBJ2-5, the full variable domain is DTGVSQNPRHKITKRGQNVTFRCDPISEHNRLYWYRQTLGQGPEFLTYFQNEAQLEKSRLLSDRFSAERPKGSFSTLEIQRTEQGDSAMYLCASSAGGQETQYFGPGTRLLVL.

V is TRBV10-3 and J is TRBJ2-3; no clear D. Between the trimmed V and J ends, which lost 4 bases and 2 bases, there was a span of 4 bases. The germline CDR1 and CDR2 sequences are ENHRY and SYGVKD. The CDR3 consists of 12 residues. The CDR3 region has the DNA TGTGCCATCAGTGGGCCCACAGATACGCAGTATTTT. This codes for CAISGPTDTQYF.

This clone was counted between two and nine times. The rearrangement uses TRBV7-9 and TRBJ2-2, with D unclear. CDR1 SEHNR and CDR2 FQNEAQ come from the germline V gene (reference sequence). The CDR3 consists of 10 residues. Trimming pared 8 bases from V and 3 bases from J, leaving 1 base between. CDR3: CASHTGELFF. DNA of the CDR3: TGTGCCAGCCACACCGGGGAGCTGTTTTTT.

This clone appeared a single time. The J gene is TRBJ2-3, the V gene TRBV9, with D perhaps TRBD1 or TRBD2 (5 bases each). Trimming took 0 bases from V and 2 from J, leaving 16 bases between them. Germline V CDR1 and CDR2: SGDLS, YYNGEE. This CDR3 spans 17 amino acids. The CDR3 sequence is CASSVATGRVDTDTQYF. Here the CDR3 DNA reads TGTGCCAGCAGCGTAGCTACGGGGCGGGTCGACACAGATACGCAGTATTTT.

CDR3 sequence reads: CASLTSGSYNEQFF. DNA for the CDR3: TGTGCCAGCCTGACTAGCGGATCGTACAATGAGCAGTTCTTC. This sequence joins TRBV7-9 and TRBJ2-1; TRBD2 matches at 9 bases. The CDR3 runs 14 residues. V was pared by 8 bases and J by 4 bases, with 6 bases of the junction left unmatched. The V gene's germline CDR1 is SEHNR and CDR2 FQNEAQ (reference sequence).

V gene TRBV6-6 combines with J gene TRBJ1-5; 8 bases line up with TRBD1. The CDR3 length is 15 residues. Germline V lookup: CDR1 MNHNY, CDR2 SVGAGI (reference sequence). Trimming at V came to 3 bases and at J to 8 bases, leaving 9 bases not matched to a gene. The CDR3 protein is CASSYIDRGWEPQHF. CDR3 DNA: TGTGCCAGCAGTTATATTGACAGGGGATGGGAGCCCCAGCATTTT.

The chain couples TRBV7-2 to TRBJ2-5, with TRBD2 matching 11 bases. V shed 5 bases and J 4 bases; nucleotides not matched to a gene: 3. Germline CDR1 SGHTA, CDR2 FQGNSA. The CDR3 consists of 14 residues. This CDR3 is CASSPTSGGETQYF. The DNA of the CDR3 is TGTGCCAGCAGCCCCACTAGCGGGGGAGAGACCCAGTACTTC.

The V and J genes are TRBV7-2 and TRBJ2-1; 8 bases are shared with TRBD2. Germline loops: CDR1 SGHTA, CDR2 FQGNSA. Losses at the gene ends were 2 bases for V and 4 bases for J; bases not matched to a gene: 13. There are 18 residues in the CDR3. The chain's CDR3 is CASSLYRERGRKYNEQFF. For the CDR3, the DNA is TGTGCCAGCAGCTTATACAGAGAGCGGGGGCGCAAATACAATGAGCAGTTCTTC.

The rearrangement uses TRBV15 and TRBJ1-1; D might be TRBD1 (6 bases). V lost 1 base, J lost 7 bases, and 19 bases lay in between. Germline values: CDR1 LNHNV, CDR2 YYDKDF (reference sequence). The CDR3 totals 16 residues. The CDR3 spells CATSRGVYRESREAFF. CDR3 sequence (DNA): TGTGCCACCAGCAGAGGGGTTTACAGGGAGTCCCGTGAAGCTTTCTTT.

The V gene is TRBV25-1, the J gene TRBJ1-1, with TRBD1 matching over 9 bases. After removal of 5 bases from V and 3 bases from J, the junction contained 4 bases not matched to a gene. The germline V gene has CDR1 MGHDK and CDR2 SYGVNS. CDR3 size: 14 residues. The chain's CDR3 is CASSHTGGHTEAFF. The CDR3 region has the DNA TGTGCCAGCAGTCATACAGGGGGCCACACTGAAGCTTTCTTT.

The CDR3 nucleotides are TGTGCCAGCAGCTTACAAGGTTACAATGAGCAGTTCTTC. This encodes CASSLQGYNEQFF. The gene calls are TRBV7-9 and TRBJ2-1, with D unclear. Germline CDR1 and CDR2: SEHNR and FQNEAQ (reference sequence). This CDR3 has 13 amino acids. V was cut by 2 bases and J by 4 bases, with 6 bases left in between.

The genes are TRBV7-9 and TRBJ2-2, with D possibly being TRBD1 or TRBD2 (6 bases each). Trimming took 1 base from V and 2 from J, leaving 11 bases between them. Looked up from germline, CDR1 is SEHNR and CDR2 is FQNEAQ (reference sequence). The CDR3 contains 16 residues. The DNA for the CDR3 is TGTGCCAGCAGCTTAGAAGGGGGGCTCAACACCGGGGAGCTGTTTTTT. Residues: CASSLEGGLNTGELFF.

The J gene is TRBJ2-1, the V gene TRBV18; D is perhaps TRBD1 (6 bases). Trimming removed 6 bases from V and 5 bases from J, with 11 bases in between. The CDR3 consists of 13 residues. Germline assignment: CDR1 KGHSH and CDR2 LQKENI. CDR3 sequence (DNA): TGTGCCAGCTCGGGGGCAGGTAACAATGAGCAGTTCTTC. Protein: CASSGAGNNEQFF.

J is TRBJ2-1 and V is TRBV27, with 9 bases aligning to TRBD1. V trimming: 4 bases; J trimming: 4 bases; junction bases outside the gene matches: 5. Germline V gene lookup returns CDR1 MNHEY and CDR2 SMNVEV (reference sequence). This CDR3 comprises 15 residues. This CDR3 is CASSSQGAGYNEQFF. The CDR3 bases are TGTGCCAGCAGTTCACAGGGGGCGGGGTACAATGAGCAGTTCTTC.

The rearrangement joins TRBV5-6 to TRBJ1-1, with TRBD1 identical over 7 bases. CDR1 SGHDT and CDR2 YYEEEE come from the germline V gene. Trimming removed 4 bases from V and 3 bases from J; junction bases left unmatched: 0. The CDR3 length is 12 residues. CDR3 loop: CASSQGDTEAFF. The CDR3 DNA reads TGTGCCAGCAGCCAGGGGGACACTGAAGCTTTCTTT.

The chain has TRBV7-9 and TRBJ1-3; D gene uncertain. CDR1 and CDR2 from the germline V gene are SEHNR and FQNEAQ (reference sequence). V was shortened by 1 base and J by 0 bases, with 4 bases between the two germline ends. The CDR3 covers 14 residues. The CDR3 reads CASSLGSSGNTIYF. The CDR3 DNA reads TGTGCCAGCAGCTTAGGGAGCTCTGGAAACACCATATATTTT.

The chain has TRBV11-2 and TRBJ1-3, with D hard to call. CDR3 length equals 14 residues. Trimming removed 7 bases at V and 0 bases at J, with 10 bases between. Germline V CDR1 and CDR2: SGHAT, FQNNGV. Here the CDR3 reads CASTLSGSGNTIYF. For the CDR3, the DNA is TGTGCCAGCACCCTCTCGGGCTCTGGAAACACCATATATTTT. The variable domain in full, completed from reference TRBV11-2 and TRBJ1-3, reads EAGVAQSPRYKIIEKRQSVAFWCNPISGHATLYWYQQILGQGPKLLIQFQNNGVVDDSQLPKDRFSAERLKGVDSTLKIQPAKLEDSAVYLCASTLSGSGNTIYFGEGSWLTVV.